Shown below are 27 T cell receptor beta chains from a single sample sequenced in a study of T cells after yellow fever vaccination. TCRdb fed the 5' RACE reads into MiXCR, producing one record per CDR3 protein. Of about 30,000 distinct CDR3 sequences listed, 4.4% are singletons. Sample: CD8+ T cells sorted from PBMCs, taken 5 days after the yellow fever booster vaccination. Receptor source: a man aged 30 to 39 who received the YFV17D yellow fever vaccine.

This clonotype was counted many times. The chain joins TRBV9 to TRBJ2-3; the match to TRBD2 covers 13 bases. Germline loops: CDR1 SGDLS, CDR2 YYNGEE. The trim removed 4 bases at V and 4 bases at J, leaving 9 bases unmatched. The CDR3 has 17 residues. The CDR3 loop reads CASSSTSGRARSDTQYF. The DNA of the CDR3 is TGTGCCAGCAGCTCCACTAGCGGGAGGGCCCGGTCAGATACGCAGTATTTT.

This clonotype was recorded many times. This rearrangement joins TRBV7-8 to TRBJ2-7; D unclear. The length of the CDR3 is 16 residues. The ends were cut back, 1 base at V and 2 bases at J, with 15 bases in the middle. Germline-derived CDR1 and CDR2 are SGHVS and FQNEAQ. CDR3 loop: CASSLEARSSPYEQYF. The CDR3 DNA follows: TGTGCCAGCAGCTTAGAAGCGCGGAGCTCCCCCTACGAGCAGTACTTC.

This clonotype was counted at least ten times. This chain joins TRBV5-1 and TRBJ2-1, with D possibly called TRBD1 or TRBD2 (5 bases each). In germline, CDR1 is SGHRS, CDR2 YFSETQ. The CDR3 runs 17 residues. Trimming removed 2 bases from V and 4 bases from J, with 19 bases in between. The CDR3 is CASSFRPAGAGYNEQFF. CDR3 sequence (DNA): TGCGCCAGCAGCTTCCGCCCTGCCGGGGCGGGTTACAATGAGCAGTTCTTC. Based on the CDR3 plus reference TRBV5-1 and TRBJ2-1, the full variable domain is KAGVTQTPRYLIKTRGQQVTLSCSPISGHRSVSWYQQTPGQGLQFLFEYFSETQRNKGNFPGRFSGRQFSNSRSEMNVSTLELGDSALYLCASSFRPAGAGYNEQFFGPGTRLTVL.

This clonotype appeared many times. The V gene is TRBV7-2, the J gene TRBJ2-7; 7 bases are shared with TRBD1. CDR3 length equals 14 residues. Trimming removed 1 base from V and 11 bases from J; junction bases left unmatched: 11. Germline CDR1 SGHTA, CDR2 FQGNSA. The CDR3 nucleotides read TGTGCCAGCAGCTTAGTCGGGACAGAGGGTTATGAGTACTTC. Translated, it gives CASSLVGTEGYEYF.

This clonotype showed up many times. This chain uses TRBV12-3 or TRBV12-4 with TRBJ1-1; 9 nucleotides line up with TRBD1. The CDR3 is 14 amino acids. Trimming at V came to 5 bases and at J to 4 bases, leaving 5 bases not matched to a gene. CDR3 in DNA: TGTGCCAGCAGTACCTCGACAGGGGGCACTGAAGCTTTCTTT. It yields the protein CASSTSTGGTEAFF.

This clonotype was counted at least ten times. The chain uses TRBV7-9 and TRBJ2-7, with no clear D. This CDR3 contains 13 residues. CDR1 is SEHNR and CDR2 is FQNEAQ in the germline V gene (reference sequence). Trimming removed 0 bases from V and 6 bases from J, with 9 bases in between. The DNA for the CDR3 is TGTGCCAGCAGCTTAGCGCTCTCCGCCGAGCAGTACTTC. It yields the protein CASSLALSAEQYF.

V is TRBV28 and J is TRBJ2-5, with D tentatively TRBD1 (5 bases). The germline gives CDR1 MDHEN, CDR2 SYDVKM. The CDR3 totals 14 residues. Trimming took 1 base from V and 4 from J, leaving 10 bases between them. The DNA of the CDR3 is TGTGCCAGCAGTTTATACTCCCAGGGAGAGACCCAGTACTTC. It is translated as CASSLYSQGETQYF.

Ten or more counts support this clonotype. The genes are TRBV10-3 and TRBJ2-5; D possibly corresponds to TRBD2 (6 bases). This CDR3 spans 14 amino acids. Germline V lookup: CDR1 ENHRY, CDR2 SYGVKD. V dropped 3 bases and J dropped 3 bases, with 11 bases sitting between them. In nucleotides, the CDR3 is TGTGCCATCAGTGAAAAGGGACTCAAAGAGACCCAGTACTTC. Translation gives CAISEKGLKETQYF.

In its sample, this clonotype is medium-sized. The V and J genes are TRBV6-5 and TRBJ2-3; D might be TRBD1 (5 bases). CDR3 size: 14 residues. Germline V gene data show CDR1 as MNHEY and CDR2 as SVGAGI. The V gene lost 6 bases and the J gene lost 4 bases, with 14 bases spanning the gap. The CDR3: CASRTSQGADTQYF. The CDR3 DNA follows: TGTGCCAGCAGGACCAGCCAGGGTGCAGATACGCAGTATTTT.

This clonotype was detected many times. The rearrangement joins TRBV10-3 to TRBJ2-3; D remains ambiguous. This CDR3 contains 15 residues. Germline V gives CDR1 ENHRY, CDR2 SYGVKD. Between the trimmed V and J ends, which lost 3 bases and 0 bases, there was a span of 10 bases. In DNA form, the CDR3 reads TGTGCCATCAGTGACCTCCCTACTAGCACAGATACGCAGTATTTT. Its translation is CAISDLPTSTDTQYF.

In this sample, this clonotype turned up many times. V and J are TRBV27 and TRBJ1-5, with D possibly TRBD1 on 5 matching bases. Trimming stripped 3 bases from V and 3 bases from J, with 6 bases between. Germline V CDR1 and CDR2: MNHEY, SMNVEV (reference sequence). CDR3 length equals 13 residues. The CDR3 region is CASSLGDNQPQHF. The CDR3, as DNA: TGTGCCAGCAGTTTGGGGGACAATCAGCCCCAGCATTTT.

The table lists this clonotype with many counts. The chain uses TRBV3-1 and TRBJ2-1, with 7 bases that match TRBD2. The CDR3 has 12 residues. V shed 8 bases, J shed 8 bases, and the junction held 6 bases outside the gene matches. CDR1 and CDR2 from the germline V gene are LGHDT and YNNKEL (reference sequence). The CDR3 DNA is TGTGCCAGCCAAGGCGGGAGCTATGAGCAGTTCTTC. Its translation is CASQGGSYEQFF.

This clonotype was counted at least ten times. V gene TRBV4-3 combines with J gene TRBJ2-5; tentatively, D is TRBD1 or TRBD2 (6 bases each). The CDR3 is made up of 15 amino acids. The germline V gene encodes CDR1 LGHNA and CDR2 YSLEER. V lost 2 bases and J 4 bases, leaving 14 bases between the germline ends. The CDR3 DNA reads TGCGCCAGCAGCCAAACGCTGGGGGGCGCAGAGACCCAGTACTTC. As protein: CASSQTLGGAETQYF.

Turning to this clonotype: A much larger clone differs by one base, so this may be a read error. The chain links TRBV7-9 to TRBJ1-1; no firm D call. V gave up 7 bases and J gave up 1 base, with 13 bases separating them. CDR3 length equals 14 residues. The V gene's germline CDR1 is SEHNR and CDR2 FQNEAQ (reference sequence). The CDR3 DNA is TGTGCCAGCACTACGAGACACCCGAACACTGAAGCTTTCTTT. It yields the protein CASTTRHPNTEAFF.

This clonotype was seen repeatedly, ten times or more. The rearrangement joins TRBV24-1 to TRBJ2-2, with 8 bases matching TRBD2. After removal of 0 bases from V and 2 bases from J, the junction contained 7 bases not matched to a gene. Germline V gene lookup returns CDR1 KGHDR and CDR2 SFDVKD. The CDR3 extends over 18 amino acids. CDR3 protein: CATSDLPLAGDNTGELFF. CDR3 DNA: TGTGCCACCAGTGATTTGCCGCTAGCGGGCGATAACACCGGGGAGCTGTTTTTT.

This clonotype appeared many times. The CDR3 DNA reads TGCAGCGTGGCCACCACAGGGGGGTACTACAATGAGCAGTTCTTC. Amino acids: CSVATTGGYYNEQFF. The gene calls are TRBV29-1 and TRBJ2-1; 8 positions agree with TRBD1. V was clipped by 6 bases and J by 3 bases; unmatched bases: 10. Germline V lookup: CDR1 SQVTM, CDR2 ANQGSEA. The CDR3 covers 15 residues.

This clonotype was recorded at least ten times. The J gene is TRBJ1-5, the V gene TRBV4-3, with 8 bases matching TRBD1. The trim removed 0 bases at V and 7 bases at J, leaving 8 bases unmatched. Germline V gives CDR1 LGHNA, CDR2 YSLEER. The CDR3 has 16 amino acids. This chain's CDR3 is CASSQDPPGGGQPQHF. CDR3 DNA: TGCGCCAGCAGCCAAGATCCCCCAGGGGGCGGGCAGCCCCAGCATTTT.

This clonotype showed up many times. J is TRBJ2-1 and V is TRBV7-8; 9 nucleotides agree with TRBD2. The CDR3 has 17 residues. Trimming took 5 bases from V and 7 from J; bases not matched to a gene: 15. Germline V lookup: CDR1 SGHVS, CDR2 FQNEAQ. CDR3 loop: CASSAPLTSGPPNEQFF. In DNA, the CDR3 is TGTGCCAGCAGCGCCCCATTGACTAGCGGACCTCCAAATGAGCAGTTCTTC.

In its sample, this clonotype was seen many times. CDR3 amino acids: CASSLAAGETAGPEAFF. The DNA of the CDR3 is TGCGCCAGCAGCTTGGCGGCAGGGGAAACTGCCGGACCTGAAGCTTTCTTT. The V and J genes are TRBV5-1 and TRBJ1-1; perhaps TRBD1 as D (6 bases). The CDR3 is 17 residues long. CDR1 SGHRS and CDR2 YFSETQ come from the germline V gene. V shed 0 bases and J shed 6 bases, with 21 bases lying between them.

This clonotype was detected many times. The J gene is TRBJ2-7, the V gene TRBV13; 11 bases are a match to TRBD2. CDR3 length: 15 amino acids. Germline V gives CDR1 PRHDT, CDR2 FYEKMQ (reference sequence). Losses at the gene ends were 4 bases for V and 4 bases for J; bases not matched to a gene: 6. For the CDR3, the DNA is TGTGCCAGCAGCTCGGGACTAGCGGACAATTACGAGCAGTACTTC. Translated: CASSSGLADNYEQYF.

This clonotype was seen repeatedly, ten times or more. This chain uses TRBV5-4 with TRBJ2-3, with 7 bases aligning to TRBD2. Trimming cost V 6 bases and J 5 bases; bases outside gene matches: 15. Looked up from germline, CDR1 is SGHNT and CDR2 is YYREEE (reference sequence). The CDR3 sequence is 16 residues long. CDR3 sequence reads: CASKLWGGGPGDTQYF. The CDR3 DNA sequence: TGTGCCAGCAAACTGTGGGGGGGAGGGCCTGGAGATACGCAGTATTTT.

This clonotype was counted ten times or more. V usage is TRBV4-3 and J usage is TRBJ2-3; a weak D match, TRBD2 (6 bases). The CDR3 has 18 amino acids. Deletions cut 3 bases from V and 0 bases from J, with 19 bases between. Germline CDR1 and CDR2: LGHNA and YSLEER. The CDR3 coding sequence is TGCGCCAGCAGCCACACCCCGGGACCCAGCGGGAGCACAGATACGCAGTATTTT. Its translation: CASSHTPGPSGSTDTQYF.

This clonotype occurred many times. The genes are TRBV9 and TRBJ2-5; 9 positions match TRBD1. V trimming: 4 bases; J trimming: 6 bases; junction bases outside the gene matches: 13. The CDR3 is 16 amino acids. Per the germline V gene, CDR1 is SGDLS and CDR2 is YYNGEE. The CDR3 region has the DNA TGTGCCAGCAGCCACCGGGACAGGGATTCTAGAAAGACCCAGTACTTC. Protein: CASSHRDRDSRKTQYF.

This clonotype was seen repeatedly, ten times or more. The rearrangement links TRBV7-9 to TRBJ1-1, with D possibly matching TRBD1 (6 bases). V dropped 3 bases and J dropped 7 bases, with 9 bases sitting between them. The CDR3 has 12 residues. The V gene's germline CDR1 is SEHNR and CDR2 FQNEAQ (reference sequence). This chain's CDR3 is CASSLGHSEAFF. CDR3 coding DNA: TGTGCCAGCAGCTTGGGACACAGTGAAGCTTTCTTT.

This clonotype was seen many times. The CDR3 is CASSSYRFGRLTDTQYF. In DNA form, the CDR3 reads TGTGCCAGCAGCTCTTATCGGTTCGGGAGGTTGACAGATACGCAGTATTTT. V gene TRBV7-9 combines with J gene TRBJ2-3, with TRBD2 matching 7 bases. Losses at the gene ends were 4 bases for V and 3 bases for J; bases not matched to a gene: 13. The CDR3 spans 17 residues. The germline V gene has CDR1 SEHNR and CDR2 FQNEAQ (reference sequence). Full variable domain (outside the CDR3, taken from reference TRBV7-9 and TRBJ2-3): DTGVSQNPRHKITKRGQNVTFRCDPISEHNRLYWYRQTLGQGPEFLTYFQNEAQLEKSRLLSDRFSAERPKGSFSTLEIQRTEQGDSAMYLCASSSYRFGRLTDTQYFGPGTRLTVL.

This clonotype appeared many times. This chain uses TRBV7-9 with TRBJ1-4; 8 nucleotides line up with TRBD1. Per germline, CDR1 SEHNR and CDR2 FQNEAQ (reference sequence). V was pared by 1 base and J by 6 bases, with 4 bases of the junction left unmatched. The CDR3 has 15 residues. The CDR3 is CASSLGTGPDEKLFF. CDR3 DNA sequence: TGTGCCAGCAGCTTAGGGACAGGGCCGGATGAAAAACTGTTTTTT.

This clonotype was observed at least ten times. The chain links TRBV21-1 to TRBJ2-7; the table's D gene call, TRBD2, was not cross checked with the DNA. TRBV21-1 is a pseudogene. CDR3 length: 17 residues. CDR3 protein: CASSKALAGGPFHEQYF. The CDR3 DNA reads TGTGCCAGCAGCAAAGCGCTGGCGGGAGGGCCCTTCCACGAGCAGTACTTC.